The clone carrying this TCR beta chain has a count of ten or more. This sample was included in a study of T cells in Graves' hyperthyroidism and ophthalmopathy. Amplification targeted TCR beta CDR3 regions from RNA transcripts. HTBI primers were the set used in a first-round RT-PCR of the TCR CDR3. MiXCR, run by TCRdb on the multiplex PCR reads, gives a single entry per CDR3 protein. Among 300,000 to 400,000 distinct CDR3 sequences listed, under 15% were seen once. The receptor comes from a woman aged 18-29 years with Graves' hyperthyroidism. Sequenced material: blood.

As DNA, the CDR3 is TGTGCCAGCAGCTTAGGCGGGGGCCCCGGGGAGACCCAGTACTTC. It encodes CASSLGGGPGETQYF. This sequence joins TRBV11-1 and TRBJ2-5; weak D call: TRBD2 (7 bases). This CDR3 region has 15 residues. CDR1 is SGHAT and CDR2 is FQDESV in the germline V gene (reference sequence). The germline V and J ends were trimmed by 1 base and 5 bases, with 14 bases remaining between them.